One sample yielded the 27 T cell receptor beta chains listed below, sequenced in a study of shared clonotypes between healthy human individuals. Repertoires were generated with immunoSEQ multiplex PCR, while TCRdb's copy carries only in-frame clones and drops some. Counted here are 2 million to 2.5 million clones, approximately 96% occurring once; the ten biggest clones make up roughly 0.13%. What was sequenced was naive CD4+ T cells sorted from blood. The subset denotes: CD45RA+ positively selected. The receptors stem from a young man in good health.

This clone was counted a single time. The V gene is TRBV4-1, the J gene TRBJ2-7; 9 bases line up with TRBD1. Germline V CDR1 and CDR2: MGHRA, YSYEKL. The length of the CDR3 is 15 residues. V lost 2 bases to trimming and J lost 7 bases; unmatched junction nucleotides: 9. CDR3 in DNA: TGCGCCAGCAGCCAACCCGGGACAGGGTTAATTGAGCAGTACTTC. As protein: CASSQPGTGLIEQYF.

The V call is TRBV6-1, the J call TRBJ2-3, with 13 bases lining up with TRBD2. This CDR3 is 18 amino acids long. CDR1 and CDR2 (germline): MNHNS, SASEGT. V dropped 4 bases and J dropped 0; count of bases not matched to a gene: 7. The chain's CDR3 is CASSVGLAGHPSTDTQYF. The CDR3 DNA sequence: TGTGCCAGCAGTGTGGGACTAGCGGGGCATCCTAGCACAGATACGCAGTATTTT.

The rearrangement links TRBV6-5 to TRBJ1-2; D may be TRBD1 (6 bases). V was cut by 8 bases and J by 7 bases, with 17 bases left in between. The CDR3 runs 13 residues. CDR1 and CDR2 (germline): MNHEY, SVGAGI. The DNA for the CDR3 is TGTGCCAGCGGTGTCCTATCCAGGGGTGGCTACACCTTC. Translated: CASGVLSRGGYTF.

The chain links TRBV2 to TRBJ2-5, with TRBD2 matching 7 bases. There are 15 residues in the CDR3. The V segment lost 6 bases and the J segment 3 bases; nucleotides outside the gene matches: 10. CDR1 and CDR2 from the germline V gene are SNHLY and FYNNEI. This CDR3 reads CASRGPGTTEETQYF. CDR3 DNA sequence: TGTGCCAGCAGGGGCCCCGGGACTACAGAAGAGACCCAGTACTTC.

The chain has TRBV7-9 and TRBJ2-4; D perhaps matches TRBD2 (6 bases). Trimming cost V 0 bases and J 5 bases, with 8 bases left between them. In germline, CDR1 is SEHNR, CDR2 FQNEAQ (reference sequence). The CDR3 covers 14 residues. CDR3 in amino acids: CASSLAGGQNIQYF. The CDR3 nucleotides read TGTGCCAGCAGCTTAGCGGGGGGTCAAAACATTCAGTACTTC.

The chain is built from TRBV27 and TRBJ2-2; tentative D call: TRBD2 (6 bases). The V gene's germline CDR1 is MNHEY and CDR2 SMNVEV (reference sequence). The V end was cut by 7 bases, the J end by 2 bases, with 14 bases between. The CDR3 sequence is 15 residues long. In DNA form, the CDR3 reads TGTGCCAGCAAAGTGGGGGGACCAAACACCGGGGAGCTGTTTTTT. Protein sequence: CASKVGGPNTGELFF.

On this clone: Other DNA sequences of this sample code for an identical CDR3. The V and J genes are TRBV5-1 and TRBJ1-1; D uncertain. Germline CDR1 SGHRS, CDR2 YFSETQ. The CDR3 totals 12 residues. Between the trimmed V and J ends, which lost 4 bases and 5 bases, there was a span of 9 bases. The CDR3 coding sequence is TGCGCCAGCAGCCCGCTTGGGACTGAAGCTTTCTTT. It is translated as CASSPLGTEAFF.

This chain's CDR3 is CASMYLSEAFF. CDR3 nucleotide sequence: TGTGCCAGTATGTACCTGAGTGAAGCTTTCTTT. The chain employs TRBV19 and TRBJ1-1; no clear D gene. The V gene's germline CDR1 is LNHDA and CDR2 SQIVND (reference sequence). The ends were cut back, 7 bases at V and 7 bases at J, with 10 bases in the middle. The CDR3 is 11 residues long.

Turning to this clone: Within the sample, other DNA sequences also encode this same CDR3. J is TRBJ1-3 and V is TRBV9; D ambiguous. V dropped 2 bases and J dropped 0 bases, with 6 bases sitting between them. Germline V gene data show CDR1 as SGDLS and CDR2 as YYNGEE. The CDR3 is made up of 14 amino acids. The CDR3 region is CASSVGSSGNTIYF. DNA of the CDR3: TGTGCCAGCAGCGTTGGGAGCTCTGGAAACACCATATATTTT.

The chain employs TRBV11-1 and TRBJ2-5, with 10 bases identical to TRBD1. With V trimmed by 5 bases and J by 4 bases, 4 bases remained unmatched. Germline V lookup: CDR1 SGHAT, CDR2 FQDESV (reference sequence). The CDR3 has 14 residues. The CDR3 sequence: CASSPWTGGETQYF. The CDR3 DNA reads as TGTGCCAGCAGCCCATGGACAGGGGGAGAGACCCAGTACTTC.

The chain employs TRBV11-3 and TRBJ1-6; D perhaps matches TRBD1 (5 bases). Trimming shortened V by 0 bases and J by 6 bases, and 6 bases separated the two germline ends. The CDR3 is 14 amino acids. Germline V lookup: CDR1 SGHNT, CDR2 YENEEA. DNA of the CDR3: TGTGCCAGCAGCTTAGAAGGGGCTAATTCACCCCTCCACTTT. Its translation: CASSLEGANSPLHF.

This clone has just one count. Distinct nucleotide sequences in the sample also encode this CDR3. The CDR3 sequence is CASSPGTANSPLHF. CDR3 sequence (DNA): TGTGCCAGCTCACCCGGGACTGCTAATTCACCCCTCCACTTT. The J gene is TRBJ1-6, the V gene TRBV18, with a weak D call TRBD1 (5 bases). The CDR3 is made up of 14 amino acids. The germline V and J ends were trimmed by 3 bases and 6 bases, with 9 bases remaining between them. Germline lookup yields CDR1 KGHSH and CDR2 LQKENI. Full variable domain (outside the CDR3, taken from reference TRBV18 and TRBJ1-6): NAGVMQNPRHLVRRRGQEARLRCSPMKGHSHVYWYRQLPEEGLKFMVYLQKENIIDESGMPKERFSAEFPKEGPSILRIQQVVRGDSAAYFCASSPGTANSPLHFGNGTRLTVT.

The gene calls are TRBV12-5 and TRBJ1-2, with D possibly TRBD1 on 5 matching bases. The V and J ends lost 2 bases and 4 bases respectively, with 20 bases between them. The CDR3 extends over 17 amino acids. Germline-derived CDR1 and CDR2 are LGHNT and FRNRAP. CDR3 coding DNA: TGTGCTAGTGGTTTGATCACCTCGGGTGAGGGGAGCTATGGCTACACCTTC. Its translation: CASGLITSGEGSYGYTF.

The V and J genes are TRBV27 and TRBJ2-7, with TRBD1 matching 7 bases. J gave up 5 bases and V 5 bases, and 18 bases lay outside the gene matches. CDR1 and CDR2 (germline): MNHEY, SMNVEV (reference sequence). This CDR3 comprises 17 residues. The CDR3 coding sequence is TGTGCCAGCAGTCTCCGGGCAGGGGGAAGTTGGCTCCACGAGCAGTACTTC. It translates to CASSLRAGGSWLHEQYF.

The V gene is TRBV30, the J gene TRBJ2-7, with 8 bases aligning to TRBD1. V lost 4 bases, J lost 1 base, and 6 bases stayed unmatched. Germline V lookup: CDR1 GTSNPN, CDR2 SVGIG (reference sequence). This CDR3 has 14 amino acids. The CDR3 sequence is CAWNRDRLSYEQYF. For the CDR3, the DNA is TGTGCCTGGAACCGGGACAGGTTGTCCTACGAGCAGTACTTC. Based on the CDR3 plus reference TRBV30 and TRBJ2-7, the full variable domain is SQTIHQWPATLVQPVGSPLSLECTVEGTSNPNLYWYRQAAGRGLQLLFYSVGIGQISSEVPQNLSASRPQDRQFILSSKKLLLSDSGFYLCAWNRDRLSYEQYFGPGTRLTVT.

The chain is built from TRBV2 and TRBJ1-5; 7 bases are a match to TRBD1. The J segment lost 1 base and the V segment lost 5 bases, leaving 8 bases of the junction unmatched. The CDR3 is made up of 16 amino acids. The V gene's germline CDR1 is SNHLY and CDR2 FYNNEI. The CDR3 DNA reads TGTGCCAGCAGTCCACAGGGGAGTGTGAGCAATCAGCCCCAGCATTTT. It specifies CASSPQGSVSNQPQHF.

V and J are TRBV7-9 and TRBJ2-1, with D possibly matching TRBD1 (6 bases). The germline CDR1 and CDR2 sequences are SEHNR and FQNEAQ (reference sequence). This CDR3 is 13 amino acids long. Trimming stripped 10 bases from V and 9 bases from J, with 19 bases between. The CDR3 DNA follows: TGTGCCATCCCCGGGAACAGGGAGAGTGAGCAGTTCTTC. Protein product: CAIPGNRESEQFF.

V and J are TRBV5-1 and TRBJ2-1; 11 bases line up with TRBD2. The CDR3 is made up of 15 amino acids. Germline CDR1 is SGHRS and CDR2 is YFSETQ. V shed 5 bases, J shed 9 bases, and the junction held 10 bases outside the gene matches. The CDR3 protein is CASRSGLAVSSEQFF. CDR3 in DNA: TGCGCCAGCAGGTCGGGACTAGCGGTCTCCAGTGAGCAGTTCTTC.

The rearrangement uses TRBV4-1 and TRBJ1-2; D uncertain. Deletions cut 1 base from V and 4 bases from J, with 10 bases between. This CDR3 is built from 14 residues. Germline CDR1 MGHRA, CDR2 YSYEKL. CDR3 bases: TGCGCCAGCAGCCAAGTTTCTGGGCCCTATGGCTACACCTTC. Protein product: CASSQVSGPYGYTF.

About this clone itself: The sample contains more than one DNA sequence encoding this CDR3. The V call is TRBV5-1, the J call TRBJ1-1; 7 nucleotides align to TRBD1. Germline lookup yields CDR1 SGHRS and CDR2 YFSETQ. The length of the CDR3 is 14 residues. V lost 6 bases, J lost 0 bases, and 5 bases stayed unmatched. The CDR3 DNA reads as TGCGCCAGCACTTCCGACAGGGTGAACACTGAAGCTTTCTTT. Its translation is CASTSDRVNTEAFF.

Only one count was recorded for this clone. The gene calls are TRBV11-3 and TRBJ2-7, with 9 bases lining up with TRBD1. V shed 4 bases, J shed 6 bases, and the junction held 4 bases outside the gene matches. Germline CDR1 SGHNT, CDR2 YENEEA. The CDR3 contains 13 residues. CDR3 DNA sequence: TGTGCCAGCAGCTCTTTGGACAGGGGCGAGCAGTACTTC. Protein product: CASSSLDRGEQYF.

The chain has TRBV19 and TRBJ2-7, with D tentatively TRBD1 (5 bases). This CDR3 is built from 15 residues. The ends were cut back, 10 bases at V and 3 bases at J, with 22 bases in the middle. Germline loops: CDR1 LNHDA, CDR2 SQIVND (reference sequence). The CDR3 region is CATKIGHTDNYEQYF. The CDR3 region has the DNA TGTGCCACCAAGATCGGACATACTGACAACTACGAGCAGTACTTC.

The chain links TRBV6-5 to TRBJ2-2, with D perhaps TRBD1 (7 bases). This CDR3 has 15 amino acids. V was clipped by 5 bases and J by 4 bases, with 14 bases between them. Germline CDR1 reads MNHEY; CDR2 reads SVGAGI. The CDR3 DNA sequence: TGTGCCAGCAGTGCCCGACAGGGAGGCACCGGGGAGCTGTTTTTT. Translating it yields CASSARQGGTGELFF.

The chain's CDR3 is CASSVIETQYF. CDR3 in DNA: TGTGCCAGCAGTGTAATCGAGACCCAGTACTTC. The chain joins TRBV2 to TRBJ2-5; D unresolved. This CDR3 is built from 11 residues. Per the germline V gene, CDR1 is SNHLY and CDR2 is FYNNEI. With 4 bases removed from V and 5 bases from J, the gap between germline ends came to 5 bases. The whole variable domain, remainder taken from reference TRBV2 and TRBJ2-5, is EPEVTQTPSHQVTQMGQEVILRCVPISNHLYFYWYRQILGQKVEFLVSFYNNEISEKSEIFDDQFSVERPDGSNFTLKIRSTKLEDSAMYFCASSVIETQYFGPGTRLLVL.

V gene TRBV7-2 combines with J gene TRBJ1-4; D call uncertain. CDR1 is SGHTA, CDR2 FQGNSA, per germline. Trimming pared 0 bases from V and 8 bases from J, leaving 7 bases between. CDR3 length: 13 amino acids. In DNA form, the CDR3 reads TGTGCCAGCAGCTTAGCTGGGAGCGAAAAACTGTTTTTT. It is translated as CASSLAGSEKLFF.

The chain recombines TRBV30 with TRBJ1-1, with D hard to call. Looked up from germline, CDR1 is GTSNPN and CDR2 is SVGIG (reference sequence). Trimming cost V 3 bases and J 1 base, with 6 bases left between them. The CDR3 runs to 12 residues. The CDR3 coding sequence is TGTGCCTGGAGGTCGGCGAACACTGAAGCTTTCTTT. This gives the protein CAWRSANTEAFF.

The chain uses TRBV7-3 and TRBJ1-5, with unresolved D. Germline V gene data show CDR1 as SGHTA and CDR2 as FQGTGA. The CDR3 spans 13 residues. The V gene lost 0 bases and the J gene lost 3 bases, with 3 bases spanning the gap. CDR3 nucleotide sequence: TGTGCCAGCAGCTTAACTATCAATCAGCCCCAGCATTTT. Translating it yields CASSLTINQPQHF.